One and the same sample provided the 23 T cell receptor beta chains below, sequenced in a study of response to subunit inactivated influenza vaccine. TCRdb recomputed calls from the RT-PCR reads with MiXCR, one row per CDR3 protein. Of hundreds of thousands of distinct CDR3 sequences in the sample, roughly 14% were seen once. The material was PBMCs from blood, obtained approximately 13 days after vaccination. The receptors were sampled from a man aged 45 to 65 who received an inactivated influenza vaccine.

This sequence joins TRBV19 and TRBJ2-5; 7 nucleotides agree with TRBD1. The CDR3 extends over 14 amino acids. Losses at the gene ends were 6 bases for V and 1 base for J; bases not matched to a gene: 5. In germline, CDR1 is LNHDA, CDR2 SQIVND (reference sequence). The CDR3 region is CASSQRDSQETQYF. The CDR3 bases are TGTGCCAGTAGCCAACGGGACAGCCAAGAGACCCAGTACTTC. Complete variable domain (other parts from reference TRBV19 and TRBJ2-5): DGGITQSPKYLFRKEGQNVTLSCEQNLNHDAMYWYRQDPGQGLRLIYYSQIVNDFQKGDIAEGYSVSREKKESFPLTVTSAQKNPTAFYLCASSQRDSQETQYFGPGTRLLVL.

This clonotype was counted between two and nine times. The chain has TRBV6-2 or TRBV6-3 and TRBJ2-1; D perhaps matches TRBD2 (6 bases). CDR1 and CDR2 (germline): MNHEY, SVGEGT. There are 14 residues in the CDR3. V lost 5 bases, J lost 4 bases, and 12 bases lay in between. The CDR3 here is CASSPFAGYNEQFF. Here the CDR3 DNA reads TGTGCCAGCAGTCCTTTTGCGGGGTACAATGAGCAGTTCTTC.

The sample holds a few counts of this clonotype. The chain is built from TRBV20-1 and TRBJ2-1, with 8 bases fitting TRBD1. The J segment lost 0 bases and the V segment lost 5 bases, leaving 15 bases of the junction unmatched. This CDR3 contains 18 residues. The germline CDR1 and CDR2 sequences are DFQATT and SNEGSKA (reference sequence). The CDR3 is CSALDRGQRRSSYNEQFF. The CDR3 coding sequence is TGCAGTGCTCTAGACAGGGGTCAACGACGGAGCTCCTACAATGAGCAGTTCTTC.

CDR3 sequence reads: CSARERGLRVRETQYF. The CDR3 nucleotides are TGCAGTGCTAGAGAGCGGGGATTGCGGGTAAGAGAGACCCAGTACTTC. The chain carries TRBV20-1 and TRBJ2-5, with D perhaps TRBD2 (6 bases). This CDR3 is built from 16 residues. Per germline, CDR1 DFQATT and CDR2 SNEGSKA (reference sequence). The germline V and J ends were trimmed by 0 bases and 4 bases, with 18 bases remaining between them.

This clonotype was counted ten times or more. The V and J genes are TRBV29-1 and TRBJ1-1; no clear D. With 6 bases removed from V and 2 bases from J, the gap between germline ends came to 13 bases. CDR3 size: 13 residues. The germline V gene encodes CDR1 SQVTM and CDR2 ANQGSEA. CDR3 protein: CSVSPERNTEAFF. The CDR3, as DNA: TGCAGCGTCAGTCCGGAGAGAAACACTGAAGCTTTCTTT.

The chain employs TRBV12-3 or TRBV12-4 and TRBJ2-1; TRBD1 agrees at 10 bases. The CDR3 is 15 residues long. The V and J ends lost 4 bases and 5 bases, in that order; junction bases with no gene match: 5. In DNA, the CDR3 is TGTGCCAGCAGTTCAGGACAGGGGGGAAACAATGAGCAGTTCTTC. It is translated as CASSSGQGGNNEQFF.

The chain links TRBV4-3 to TRBJ2-3; 7 bases match TRBD1. Germline V gene lookup returns CDR1 LGHNA and CDR2 YSLEER. CDR3 length equals 15 residues. J gave up 2 bases and V 0 bases, and 2 bases lay outside the gene matches. CDR3 protein: CASSQEDRTTDTQYF. DNA for the CDR3: TGCGCCAGCAGCCAAGAGGACAGGACCACAGATACGCAGTATTTT.

The sample holds a few counts of this clonotype. The rearrangement joins TRBV24-1 to TRBJ2-1; a weak D match, TRBD2 (6 bases). This CDR3 is built from 15 residues. Germline V lookup: CDR1 KGHDR, CDR2 SFDVKD. The V and J ends lost 9 bases and 4 bases respectively, with 18 bases between them. CDR3 nucleotide sequence: TGTGCCACCCGGGGGAGCGCGGCGTTATACAATGAGCAGTTCTTC. This sequence encodes CATRGSAALYNEQFF.

This clonotype was detected ten times or more. This rearrangement joins TRBV12-3 or TRBV12-4 to TRBJ2-7; D gene unclear. The CDR3 totals 14 residues. The ends were cut back, 3 bases at V and 2 bases at J, with 11 bases in the middle. CDR3 DNA: TGTGCCAGCAGTTTTGTCTTGACTGCCTACGAGCAGTACTTC. Encoded protein: CASSFVLTAYEQYF.

This clonotype was observed many times. The chain uses TRBV5-1 and TRBJ2-1; no clear D gene. The CDR3 sequence is 15 residues long. Germline V lookup: CDR1 SGHRS, CDR2 YFSETQ. Trimming shortened V by 0 bases and J by 3 bases, and 10 bases separated the two germline ends. The CDR3 coding sequence is TGCGCCAGCAGCTTGGACCCCTTGGGCTACAATGAGCAGTTCTTC. This translates into CASSLDPLGYNEQFF.

The chain carries TRBV6-5 and TRBJ2-3; D perhaps matches TRBD2 (6 bases). Trimming pared 2 bases from V and 1 base from J, leaving 10 bases between. This CDR3 is built from 15 residues. Germline V gene lookup returns CDR1 MNHEY and CDR2 SVGAGI. The CDR3 protein is CASSYGGDRTDTQYF. The CDR3 DNA follows: TGTGCCAGCAGTTACGGCGGGGACCGCACAGATACGCAGTATTTT.

The J gene is TRBJ1-3, the V gene TRBV6-5; no definite D call. This CDR3 has 11 residues. Germline assignment: CDR1 MNHEY and CDR2 SVGAGI. Deletions cut 7 bases from V and 3 bases from J, with 4 bases between. The CDR3 protein is CASKVGNTIYF. CDR3 sequence (DNA): TGTGCCAGCAAAGTTGGAAACACCATATATTTT.

The chain links TRBV11-1 to TRBJ2-1, with 7 bases fitting TRBD2. Trimming cost V 5 bases and J 7 bases; bases outside gene matches: 17. Germline values: CDR1 SGHAT, CDR2 FQDESV (reference sequence). There are 17 residues in the CDR3. CDR3 in DNA: TGTGCCAGCAGCCTCCGTTGGGGAGGGCCTGATAGGAATGAGCAGTTCTTC. Its translation is CASSLRWGGPDRNEQFF.

The chain recombines TRBV12-3 or TRBV12-4 with TRBJ2-2, with D hard to call. This CDR3 is 13 amino acids long. With 6 bases removed from V and 7 bases from J, the gap between germline ends came to 12 bases. CDR3: CASSQVSGGELFF. The CDR3 DNA is TGTGCCAGCAGCCAGGTGTCGGGCGGGGAGCTGTTTTTT.

V usage is TRBV15 and J usage is TRBJ2-2; possibly TRBD2 for D (5 bases). This CDR3 spans 12 amino acids. Germline V gene lookup returns CDR1 LNHNV and CDR2 YYDKDF (reference sequence). The V gene lost 0 bases and the J gene lost 11 bases, with 7 bases spanning the gap. The CDR3 loop reads CATSRERGELFF. CDR3 coding DNA: TGTGCCACCAGCAGAGAACGGGGAGAGCTGTTTTTT.

This clonotype has a handful of counts. This chain joins TRBV7-9 and TRBJ1-4; no clear D. Trimming shortened V by 0 bases and J by 8 bases, and 13 bases separated the two germline ends. CDR3 length: 15 residues. The V gene's germline CDR1 is SEHNR and CDR2 FQNEAQ (reference sequence). CDR3 loop: CASSLAGTTIEKLFF. The CDR3 nucleotides are TGTGCCAGCAGCTTAGCCGGCACGACTATCGAAAAACTGTTTTTT.

The sample holds many counts of this clonotype. V usage is TRBV7-2 and J usage is TRBJ2-5; D is unresolved. V lost 3 bases and J 7 bases, leaving 6 bases between the germline ends. The germline CDR1 and CDR2 sequences are SGHTA and FQGNSA. The CDR3 has 11 residues. The CDR3: CASSLLGTQYF. Here the CDR3 DNA reads TGTGCCAGCAGCTTGTTAGGGACCCAGTACTTC.

The chain uses TRBV20-1 and TRBJ1-1; 8 positions agree with TRBD1. The germline V gene encodes CDR1 DFQATT and CDR2 SNEGSKA (reference sequence). V lost 6 bases to trimming and J lost 0 bases; unmatched junction nucleotides: 12. This CDR3 spans 16 amino acids. The CDR3 DNA reads as TGCAGTGCACTTCTCAGACAGGGGCGTTTGAACACTGAAGCTTTCTTT. This gives the protein CSALLRQGRLNTEAFF.

This clonotype was seen a handful of times. CDR3 sequence reads: CASSLGLAGAWGYNEQFF. In nucleotides, the CDR3 is TGTGCCAGCAGCTTAGGACTAGCGGGAGCGTGGGGTTACAATGAGCAGTTCTTC. V is TRBV5-5 and J is TRBJ2-1; 13 bases map to TRBD2. CDR1 and CDR2 from the germline V gene are SGHKS and YYEKEE (reference sequence). The trim removed 2 bases at V and 4 bases at J, leaving 9 bases unmatched. The CDR3 is 18 residues long.

The rearrangement links TRBV9 to TRBJ2-2; 9 bases line up with TRBD2. CDR3 length: 15 residues. CDR1 is SGDLS and CDR2 is YYNGEE in the germline V gene. Losses at the gene ends were 1 base for V and 6 bases for J; bases not matched to a gene: 4. The CDR3 coding sequence is TGTGCCAGCAGCGTATTAGCGGGAGCCCCCGGGGAGCTGTTTTTT. It encodes CASSVLAGAPGELFF.

The sample holds a few counts of this clonotype. The genes are TRBV28 and TRBJ2-2, with D possibly being TRBD2 (6 bases). Trimming cost V 5 bases and J 0 bases, with 13 bases left between them. The length of the CDR3 is 16 residues. Germline-derived CDR1 and CDR2 are MDHEN and SYDVKM. The CDR3 bases are TGTGCCAGCAGTACCTCCGGGACTCCGAACACCGGGGAGCTGTTTTTT. This codes for CASSTSGTPNTGELFF.

The chain recombines TRBV24-1 with TRBJ2-7; 7 nucleotides line up with TRBD2. The CDR3 has 13 amino acids. Germline CDR1 and CDR2: KGHDR and SFDVKD. V was pared by 9 bases and J by 3 bases, with 7 bases of the junction left unmatched. As DNA, the CDR3 is TGTGCCACCGCAGACGGGGGGAACTACGAGCAGTACTTC. Amino acids: CATADGGNYEQYF.

A few counts support this clonotype. The V and J genes are TRBV10-3 and TRBJ1-2; tentative D call: TRBD1 (6 bases). The CDR3 spans 14 residues. V gave up 4 bases and J gave up 2 bases, with 11 bases separating them. The germline V gene encodes CDR1 ENHRY and CDR2 SYGVKD. This chain's CDR3 is CAISGGAENYGYTF. The CDR3 nucleotides read TGTGCCATCAGTGGGGGGGCGGAAAACTATGGCTACACCTTC.